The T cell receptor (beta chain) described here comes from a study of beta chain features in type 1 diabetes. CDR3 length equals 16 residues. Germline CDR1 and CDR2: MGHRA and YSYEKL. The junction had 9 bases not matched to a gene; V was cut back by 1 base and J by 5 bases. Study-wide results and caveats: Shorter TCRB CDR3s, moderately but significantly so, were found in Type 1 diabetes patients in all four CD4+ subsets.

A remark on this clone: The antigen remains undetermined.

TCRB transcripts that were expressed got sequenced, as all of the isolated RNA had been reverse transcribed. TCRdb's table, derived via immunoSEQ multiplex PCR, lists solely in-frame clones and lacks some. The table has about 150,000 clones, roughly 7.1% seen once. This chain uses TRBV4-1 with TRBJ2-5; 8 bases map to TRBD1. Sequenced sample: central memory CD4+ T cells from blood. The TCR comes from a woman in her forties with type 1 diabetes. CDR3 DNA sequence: TGCGCCAGCAGCCAAGCCCCCGGACAGGGTTTCGAGACCCAGTACTTC. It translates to CASSQAPGQGFETQYF.